This T cell receptor beta chain was sequenced during a study of regulatory T cells in long-lasting Graves disease. Findings and limits, study-wide: For persistent Graves' patients, TCR diversity was lower than for newly diagnosed ones. Analyses excluded thyroid tissue, covering peripheral blood alone.

As to this clonotype: Its target is unknown.

Trimming took 2 bases from V and 4 from J, leaving 7 bases between them. Germline CDR1 reads SQVTM; CDR2 reads ANQGSEA. CDR3 length equals 12 residues. As to time point: persistent/refractory GD, antithyroid drugs over 5 years with positive TRAb. Extracted RNA from PBMCs served as the source of the TCR library. Diagnosing Graves' disease relied on the American Thyroid Association guidelines. Around 9.1 milliliters of peripheral blood were drawn into EDTA tubes. CDR3-region Arm-PCR and iRepertoire HTBI primers produced the TCR beta libraries. Using its own MiXCR run on the multiplex PCR reads, TCRdb lists one record per CDR3 protein. The sample includes some 340,000 distinct CDR3 sequences, approximately 23% of them seen just once.

The V and J genes are TRBV29-1 and TRBJ2-3; possibly TRBD1 for D (6 bases). This material consisted of peripheral blood mononuclear cells (PBMCs), taken when the disease was refractory, from a patient treated with antithyroid drugs. This sequence was found in a woman aged 40 to 50 with Graves disease. The CDR3: CSVETGSDTQYF. The CDR3 DNA is TGCAGCGTTGAAACAGGGTCAGATACGCAGTATTTT.